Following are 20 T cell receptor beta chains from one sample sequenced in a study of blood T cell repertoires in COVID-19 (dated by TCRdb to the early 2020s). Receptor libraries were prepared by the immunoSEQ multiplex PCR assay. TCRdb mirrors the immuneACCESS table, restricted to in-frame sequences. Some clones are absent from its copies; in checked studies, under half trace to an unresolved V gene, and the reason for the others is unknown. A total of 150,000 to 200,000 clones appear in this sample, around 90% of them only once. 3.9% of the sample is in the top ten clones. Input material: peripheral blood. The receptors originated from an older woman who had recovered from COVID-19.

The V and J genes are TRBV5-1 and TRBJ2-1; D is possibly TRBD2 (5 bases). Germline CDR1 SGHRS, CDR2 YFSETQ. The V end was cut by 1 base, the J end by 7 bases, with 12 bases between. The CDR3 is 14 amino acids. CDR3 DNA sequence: TGCGCCAGCAGCTTGCAAGCCTCGGGAAATGAGCAGTTCTTC. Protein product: CASSLQASGNEQFF.

CDR3 amino acids: CASSPWSGSGEKLFF. The CDR3 DNA is TGTGCCAGCAGTCCGTGGAGTGGAAGTGGGGAAAAACTGTTTTTT. The rearrangement links TRBV6-5 to TRBJ1-4; D gene unclear. Germline loops: CDR1 MNHEY, CDR2 SVGAGI. The CDR3 sequence is 15 residues long. V was pared by 5 bases and J by 8 bases, with 18 bases between.

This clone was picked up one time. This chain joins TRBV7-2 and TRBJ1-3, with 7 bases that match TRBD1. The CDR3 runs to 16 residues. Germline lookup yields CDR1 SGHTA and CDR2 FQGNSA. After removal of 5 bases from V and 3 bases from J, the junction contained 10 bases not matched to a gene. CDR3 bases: TGTGCCAGCAGCCCTAGGGGGACAGACTATGGAAACACCATATATTTT. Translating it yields CASSPRGTDYGNTIYF.

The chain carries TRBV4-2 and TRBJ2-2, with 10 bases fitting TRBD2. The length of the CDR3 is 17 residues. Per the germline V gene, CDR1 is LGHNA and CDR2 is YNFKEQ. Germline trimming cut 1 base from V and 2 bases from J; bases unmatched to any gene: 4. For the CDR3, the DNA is TGTGCCAGCAGCCAAGTTAGCGGGGGGACTAACACCGGGGAGCTGTTTTTT. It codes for CASSQVSGGTNTGELFF.

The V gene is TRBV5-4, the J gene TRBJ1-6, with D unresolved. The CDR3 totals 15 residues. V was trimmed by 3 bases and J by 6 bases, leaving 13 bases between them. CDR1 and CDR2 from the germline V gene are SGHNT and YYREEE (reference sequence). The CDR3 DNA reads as TGTGCCAGCAGCTCGGGTAAACACTTTAATTCACCCCTCCACTTT. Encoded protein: CASSSGKHFNSPLHF.

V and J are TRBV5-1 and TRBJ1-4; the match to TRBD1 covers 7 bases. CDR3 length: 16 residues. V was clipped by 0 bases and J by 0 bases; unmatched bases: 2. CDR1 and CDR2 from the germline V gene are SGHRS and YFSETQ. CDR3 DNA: TGCGCCAGCAGCTTGGGAGGACAGGCAACTAATGAAAAACTGTTTTTT. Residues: CASSLGGQATNEKLFF.

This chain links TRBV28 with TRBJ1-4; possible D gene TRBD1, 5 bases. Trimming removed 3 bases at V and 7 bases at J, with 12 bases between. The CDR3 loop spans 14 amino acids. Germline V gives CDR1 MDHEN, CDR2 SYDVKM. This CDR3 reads CASSFSGIPEKLFF. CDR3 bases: TGTGCCAGCAGTTTCTCAGGGATACCTGAAAAACTGTTTTTT.

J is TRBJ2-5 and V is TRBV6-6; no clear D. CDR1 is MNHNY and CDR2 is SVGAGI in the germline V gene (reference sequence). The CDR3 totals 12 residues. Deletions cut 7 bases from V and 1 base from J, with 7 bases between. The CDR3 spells CASKALQETQYF. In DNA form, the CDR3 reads TGTGCCAGCAAAGCCCTCCAAGAGACCCAGTACTTC.

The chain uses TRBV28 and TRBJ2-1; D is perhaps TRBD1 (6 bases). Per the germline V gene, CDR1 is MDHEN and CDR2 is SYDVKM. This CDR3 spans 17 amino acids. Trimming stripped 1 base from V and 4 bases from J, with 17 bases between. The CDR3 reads CASSLSGTRRVYNEQFF. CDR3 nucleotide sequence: TGTGCCAGCAGTTTATCTGGGACACGGCGGGTATACAATGAGCAGTTCTTC.

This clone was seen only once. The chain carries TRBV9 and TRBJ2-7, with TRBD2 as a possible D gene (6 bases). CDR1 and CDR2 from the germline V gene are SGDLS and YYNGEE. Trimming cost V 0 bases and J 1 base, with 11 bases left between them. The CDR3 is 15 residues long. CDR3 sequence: CASSVGAGTSYEQYF. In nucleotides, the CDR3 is TGTGCCAGCAGCGTAGGGGCAGGGACTTCCTACGAGCAGTACTTC.

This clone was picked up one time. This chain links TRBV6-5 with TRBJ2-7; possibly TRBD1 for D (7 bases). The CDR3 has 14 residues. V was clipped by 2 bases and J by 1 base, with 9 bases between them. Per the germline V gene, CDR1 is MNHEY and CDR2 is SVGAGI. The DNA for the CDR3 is TGTGCCAGCAGTTACCAGGGGGGTTCCTACGAGCAGTACTTC. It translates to CASSYQGGSYEQYF.

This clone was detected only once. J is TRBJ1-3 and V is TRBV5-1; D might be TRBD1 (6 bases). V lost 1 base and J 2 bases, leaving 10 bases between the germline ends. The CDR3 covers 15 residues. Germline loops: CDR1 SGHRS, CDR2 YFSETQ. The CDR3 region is CASSLRGAAGNTIYF. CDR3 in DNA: TGCGCCAGCAGCTTGCGGGGGGCGGCTGGAAACACCATATATTTT.

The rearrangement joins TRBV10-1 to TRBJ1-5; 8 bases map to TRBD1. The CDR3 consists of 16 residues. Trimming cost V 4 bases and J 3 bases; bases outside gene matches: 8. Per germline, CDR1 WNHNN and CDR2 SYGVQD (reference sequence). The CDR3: CASSVDGQGLNQPQHF. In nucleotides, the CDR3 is TGCGCCAGCAGTGTGGACGGACAGGGCCTCAATCAGCCCCAGCATTTT.

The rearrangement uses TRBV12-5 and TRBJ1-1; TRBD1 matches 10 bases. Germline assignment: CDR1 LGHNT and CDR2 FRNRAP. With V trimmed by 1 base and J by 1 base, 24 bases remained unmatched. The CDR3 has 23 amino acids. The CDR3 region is CASGLARTGGPLVKLEANTEAFF. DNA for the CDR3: TGTGCTAGTGGTTTGGCACGGACAGGGGGACCACTTGTGAAACTCGAGGCGAACACTGAAGCTTTCTTT.

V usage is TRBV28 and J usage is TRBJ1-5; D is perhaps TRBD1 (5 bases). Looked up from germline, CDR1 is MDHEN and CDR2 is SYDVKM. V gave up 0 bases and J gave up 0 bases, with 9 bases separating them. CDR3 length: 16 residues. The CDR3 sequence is CASSLCQGHSNQPQHF. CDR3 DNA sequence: TGTGCCAGCAGTTTATGTCAGGGCCATAGCAATCAGCCCCAGCATTTT.

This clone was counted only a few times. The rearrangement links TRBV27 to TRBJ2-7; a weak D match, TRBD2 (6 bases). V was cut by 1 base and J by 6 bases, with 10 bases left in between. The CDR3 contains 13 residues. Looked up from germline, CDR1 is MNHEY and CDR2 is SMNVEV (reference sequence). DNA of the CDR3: TGTGCCAGCAGTTTATTGGGGGACTCCGAGCAGTACTTC. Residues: CASSLLGDSEQYF.

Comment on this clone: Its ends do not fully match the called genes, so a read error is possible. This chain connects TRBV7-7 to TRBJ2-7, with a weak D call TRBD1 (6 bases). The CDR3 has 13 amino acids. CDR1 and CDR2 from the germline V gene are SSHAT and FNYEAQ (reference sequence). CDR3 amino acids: CASSPNRAYEQYF. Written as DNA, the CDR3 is TGTGCTAGCAGCCCAAACAGGGCCTACGAGCAGTACTTC.

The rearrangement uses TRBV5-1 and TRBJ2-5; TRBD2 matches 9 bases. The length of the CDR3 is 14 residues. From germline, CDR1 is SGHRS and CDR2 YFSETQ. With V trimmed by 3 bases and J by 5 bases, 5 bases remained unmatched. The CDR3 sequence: CASSWGLASETQYF. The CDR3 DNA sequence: TGCGCCAGCAGCTGGGGACTAGCTAGTGAGACCCAGTACTTC.

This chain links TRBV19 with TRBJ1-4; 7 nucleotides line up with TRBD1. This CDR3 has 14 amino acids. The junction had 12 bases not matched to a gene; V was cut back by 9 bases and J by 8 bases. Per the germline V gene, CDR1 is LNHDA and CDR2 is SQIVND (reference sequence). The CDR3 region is CASALRTGGEKLFF. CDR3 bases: TGTGCCAGCGCCCTTAGGACAGGTGGCGAAAAACTGTTTTTT.

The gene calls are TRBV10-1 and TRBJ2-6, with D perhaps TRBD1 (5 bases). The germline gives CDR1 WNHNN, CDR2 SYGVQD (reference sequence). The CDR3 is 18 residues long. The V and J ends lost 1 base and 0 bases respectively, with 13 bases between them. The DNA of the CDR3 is TGCGCCAGCAGTGAGTTGACAGTCGCCCACTCTGGGGCCAACGTCCTGACTTTC. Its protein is CASSELTVAHSGANVLTF.